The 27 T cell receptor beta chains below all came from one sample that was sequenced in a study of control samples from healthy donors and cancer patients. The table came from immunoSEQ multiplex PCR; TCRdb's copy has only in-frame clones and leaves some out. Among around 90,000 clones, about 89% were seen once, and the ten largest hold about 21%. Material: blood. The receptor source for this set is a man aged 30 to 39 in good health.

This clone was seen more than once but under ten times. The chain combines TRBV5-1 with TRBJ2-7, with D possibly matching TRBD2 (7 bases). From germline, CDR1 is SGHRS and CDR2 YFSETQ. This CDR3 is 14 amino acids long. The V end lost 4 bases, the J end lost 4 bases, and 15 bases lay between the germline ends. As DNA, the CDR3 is TGCGCCAGCAGCCCGGCACAGGGACTATACGAGCAGTACTTC. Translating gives CASSPAQGLYEQYF.

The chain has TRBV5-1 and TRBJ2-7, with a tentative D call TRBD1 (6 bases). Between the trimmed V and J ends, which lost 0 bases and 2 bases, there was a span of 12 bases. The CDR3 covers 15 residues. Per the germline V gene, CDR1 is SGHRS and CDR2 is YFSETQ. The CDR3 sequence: CASSLAQGIPYEQYF. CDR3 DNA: TGCGCCAGCAGCTTGGCCCAGGGGATCCCCTACGAGCAGTACTTC.

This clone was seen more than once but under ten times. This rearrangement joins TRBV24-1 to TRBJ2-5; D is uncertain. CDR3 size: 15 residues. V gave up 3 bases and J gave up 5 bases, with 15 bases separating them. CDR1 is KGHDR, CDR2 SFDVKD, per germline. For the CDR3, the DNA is TGTGCCACCAGTGATAACTCGGCGACCGGGGAGACCCAGTACTTC. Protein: CATSDNSATGETQYF.

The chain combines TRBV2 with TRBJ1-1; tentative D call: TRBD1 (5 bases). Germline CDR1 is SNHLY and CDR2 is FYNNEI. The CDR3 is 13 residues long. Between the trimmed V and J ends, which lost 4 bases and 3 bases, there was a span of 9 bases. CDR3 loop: CASSARTYTEAFF. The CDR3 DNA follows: TGTGCCAGCAGTGCCAGGACATACACTGAAGCTTTCTTT.

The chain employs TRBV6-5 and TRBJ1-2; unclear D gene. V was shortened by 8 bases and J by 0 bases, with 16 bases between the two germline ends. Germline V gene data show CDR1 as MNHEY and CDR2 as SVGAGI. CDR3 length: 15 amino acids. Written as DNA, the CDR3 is TGTGCCAGCGTACCGCGGCCAAGAACTAACTATGGCTACACCTTC. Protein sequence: CASVPRPRTNYGYTF.

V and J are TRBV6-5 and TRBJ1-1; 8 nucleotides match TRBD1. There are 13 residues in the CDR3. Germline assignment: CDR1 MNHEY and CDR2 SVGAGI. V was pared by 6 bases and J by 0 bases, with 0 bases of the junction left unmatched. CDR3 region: CASRGQVNTEAFF. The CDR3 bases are TGTGCCAGCAGGGGACAGGTGAACACTGAAGCTTTCTTT.

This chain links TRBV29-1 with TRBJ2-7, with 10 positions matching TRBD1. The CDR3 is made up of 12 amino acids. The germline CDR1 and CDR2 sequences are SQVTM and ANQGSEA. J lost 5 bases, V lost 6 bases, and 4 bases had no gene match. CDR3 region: CSVRTGGHEQYV. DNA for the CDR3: TGCAGCGTGCGGACAGGGGGTCACGAGCAGTACGTC.

Here the CDR3 DNA reads TGCGCCAGCAGCCAGGAGACAAGCCCTAACACTGAAGCTTTCTTT. Translation: CASSQETSPNTEAFF. V and J are TRBV4-1 and TRBJ1-1, with D unclear. CDR3 length: 15 residues. V lost 3 bases and J lost 2, with 13 bases in between. Germline loops: CDR1 MGHRA, CDR2 YSYEKL.

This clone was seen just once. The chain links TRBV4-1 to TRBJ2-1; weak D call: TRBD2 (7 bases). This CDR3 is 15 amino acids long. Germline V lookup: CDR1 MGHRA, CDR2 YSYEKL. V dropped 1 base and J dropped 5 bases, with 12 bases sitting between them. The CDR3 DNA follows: TGCGCCAGCAGCCAAGGATGGGGGGGCAACAATGAGCAGTTCTTC. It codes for CASSQGWGGNNEQFF.

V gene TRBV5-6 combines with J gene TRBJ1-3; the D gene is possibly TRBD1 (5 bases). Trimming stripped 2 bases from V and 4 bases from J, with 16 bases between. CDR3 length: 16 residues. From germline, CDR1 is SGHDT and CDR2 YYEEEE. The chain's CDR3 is CASSFGSDKSGNTIYF. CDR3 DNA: TGTGCCAGCAGCTTTGGCTCGGACAAGTCGGGAAACACCATATATTTT.

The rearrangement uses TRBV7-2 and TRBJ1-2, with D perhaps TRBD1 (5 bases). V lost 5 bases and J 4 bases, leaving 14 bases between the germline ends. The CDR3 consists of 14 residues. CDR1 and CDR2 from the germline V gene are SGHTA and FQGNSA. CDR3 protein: CASSLNGQGYGYTF. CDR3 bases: TGTGCCAGCAGCCTAAATGGGCAGGGCTATGGCTACACCTTC.

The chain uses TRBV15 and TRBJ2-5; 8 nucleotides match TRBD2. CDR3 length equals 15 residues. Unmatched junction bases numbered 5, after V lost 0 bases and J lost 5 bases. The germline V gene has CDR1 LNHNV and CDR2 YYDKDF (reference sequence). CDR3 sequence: CATSRDLGGGETQYF. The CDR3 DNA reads TGTGCCACCAGCAGAGATCTAGGCGGGGGGGAGACCCAGTACTTC.

The CDR3 loop is CASSVEGRGLDGYTF. CDR3 nucleotide sequence: TGTGCCAGCAGCGTAGAAGGCAGGGGGCTGGATGGCTACACCTTC. V is TRBV9 and J is TRBJ1-2; 8 bases are a match to TRBD1. With V trimmed by 0 bases and J by 6 bases, 7 bases remained unmatched. CDR1 is SGDLS, CDR2 YYNGEE, per germline. The CDR3 loop spans 15 amino acids. Supplemented by reference TRBV9 and TRBJ1-2, the full variable domain reads DSGVTQTPKHLITATGQRVTLRCSPRSGDLSVYWYQQSLDQGLQFLIQYYNGEERAKGNILERFSAQQFPDLHSELNLSSLELGDSALYFCASSVEGRGLDGYTFGSGTRLTVV.

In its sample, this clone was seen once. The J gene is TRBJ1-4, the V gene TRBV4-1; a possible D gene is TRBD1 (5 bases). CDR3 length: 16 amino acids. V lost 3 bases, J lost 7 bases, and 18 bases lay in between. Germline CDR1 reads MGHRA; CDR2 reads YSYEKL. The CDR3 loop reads CASSHARGRGVEKLFF. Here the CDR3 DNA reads TGCGCCAGCAGCCACGCCCGGGGTCGGGGGGTTGAAAAACTGTTTTTT.

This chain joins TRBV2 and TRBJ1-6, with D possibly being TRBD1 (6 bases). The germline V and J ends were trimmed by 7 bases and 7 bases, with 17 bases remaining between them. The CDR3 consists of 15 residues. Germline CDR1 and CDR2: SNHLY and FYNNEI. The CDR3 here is CASKWGLVENSPLHF. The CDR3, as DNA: TGTGCCAGCAAGTGGGGGCTAGTAGAGAATTCACCCCTCCACTTT.

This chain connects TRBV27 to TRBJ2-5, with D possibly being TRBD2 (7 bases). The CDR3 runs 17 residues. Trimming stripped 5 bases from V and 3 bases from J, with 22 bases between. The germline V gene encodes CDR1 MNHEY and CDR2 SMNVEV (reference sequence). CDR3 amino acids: CASSGLAVRGKKETQYF. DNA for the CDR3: TGTGCCAGCAGTGGTCTAGCGGTCAGGGGAAAAAAAGAGACCCAGTACTTC.

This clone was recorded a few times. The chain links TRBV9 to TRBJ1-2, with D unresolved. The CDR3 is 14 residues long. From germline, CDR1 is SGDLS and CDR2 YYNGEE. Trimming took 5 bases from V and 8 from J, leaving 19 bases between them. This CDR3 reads CASRGEGRAGGYTF. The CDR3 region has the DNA TGTGCCAGCAGAGGAGAAGGTAGGGCTGGAGGCTACACCTTC. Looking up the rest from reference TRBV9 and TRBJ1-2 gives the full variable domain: DSGVTQTPKHLITATGQRVTLRCSPRSGDLSVYWYQQSLDQGLQFLIQYYNGEERAKGNILERFSAQQFPDLHSELNLSSLELGDSALYFCASRGEGRAGGYTFGSGTRLTVV.

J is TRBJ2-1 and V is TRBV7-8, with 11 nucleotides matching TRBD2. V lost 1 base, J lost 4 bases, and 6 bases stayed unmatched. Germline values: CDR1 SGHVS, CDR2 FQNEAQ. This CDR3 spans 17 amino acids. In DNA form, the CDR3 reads TGTGCCAGCAGCTTAGTTAGCGGGGGGGCGAATTACAATGAGCAGTTCTTC. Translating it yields CASSLVSGGANYNEQFF.

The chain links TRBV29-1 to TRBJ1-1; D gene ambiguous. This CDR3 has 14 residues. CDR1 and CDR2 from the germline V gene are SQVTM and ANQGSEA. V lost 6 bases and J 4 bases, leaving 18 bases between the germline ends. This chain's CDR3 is CSVASRVGGTEAFF. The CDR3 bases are TGCAGCGTCGCCTCCCGGGTTGGAGGCACTGAAGCTTTCTTT.

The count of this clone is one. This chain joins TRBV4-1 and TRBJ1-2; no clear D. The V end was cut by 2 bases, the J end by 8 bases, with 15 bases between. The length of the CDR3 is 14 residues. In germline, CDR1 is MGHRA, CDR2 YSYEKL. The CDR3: CASSQTLINQGYTF. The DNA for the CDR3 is TGCGCCAGCAGCCAAACTCTCATCAACCAGGGCTACACCTTC.

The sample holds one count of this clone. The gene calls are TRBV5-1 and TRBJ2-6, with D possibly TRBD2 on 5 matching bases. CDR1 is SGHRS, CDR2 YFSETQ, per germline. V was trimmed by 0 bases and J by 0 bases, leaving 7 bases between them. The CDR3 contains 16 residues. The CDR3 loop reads CASSLAAGSGANVLTF. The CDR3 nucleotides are TGCGCCAGCAGCTTGGCCGCGGGCTCTGGGGCCAACGTCCTGACTTTC.

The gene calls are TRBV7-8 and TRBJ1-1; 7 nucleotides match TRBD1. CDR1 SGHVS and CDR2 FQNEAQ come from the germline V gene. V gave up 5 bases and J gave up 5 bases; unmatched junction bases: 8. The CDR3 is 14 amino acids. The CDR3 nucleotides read TGTGCCAGCAGCGAAGGGGGCCGATGGACTGAAGCTTTCTTT. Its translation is CASSEGGRWTEAFF.

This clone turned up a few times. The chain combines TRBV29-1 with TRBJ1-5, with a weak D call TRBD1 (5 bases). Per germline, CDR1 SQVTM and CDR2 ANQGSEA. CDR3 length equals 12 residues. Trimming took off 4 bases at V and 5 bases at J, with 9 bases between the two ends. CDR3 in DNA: TGCAGCGTTGGCGCCAGGGATCAGCCCCAGCATTTT. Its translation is CSVGARDQPQHF.

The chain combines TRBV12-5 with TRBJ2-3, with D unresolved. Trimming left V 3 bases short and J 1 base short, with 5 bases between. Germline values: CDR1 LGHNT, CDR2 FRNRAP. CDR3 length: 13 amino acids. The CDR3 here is CASGFVRTDTQYF. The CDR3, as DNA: TGTGCTAGTGGTTTCGTCCGCACAGATACGCAGTATTTT.

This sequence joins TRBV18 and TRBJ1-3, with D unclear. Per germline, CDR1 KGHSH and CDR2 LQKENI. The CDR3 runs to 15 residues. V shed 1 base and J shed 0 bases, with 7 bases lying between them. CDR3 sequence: CASSPQESSGNTIYF. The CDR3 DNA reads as TGTGCCAGCTCACCACAGGAAAGCTCTGGAAACACCATATATTTT.

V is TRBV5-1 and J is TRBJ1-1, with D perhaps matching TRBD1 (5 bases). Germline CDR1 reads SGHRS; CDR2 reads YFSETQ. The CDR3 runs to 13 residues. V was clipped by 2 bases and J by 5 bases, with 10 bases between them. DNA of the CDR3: TGCGCCAGCAGCTTTGGCGAGGGGACTGAAGCTTTCTTT. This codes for CASSFGEGTEAFF.

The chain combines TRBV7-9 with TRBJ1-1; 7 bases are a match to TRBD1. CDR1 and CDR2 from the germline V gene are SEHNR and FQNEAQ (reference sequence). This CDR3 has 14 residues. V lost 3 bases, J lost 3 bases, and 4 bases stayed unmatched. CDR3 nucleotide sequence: TGTGCCAGCAGCTTTGGACAGGTCGACACTGAAGCTTTCTTT. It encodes CASSFGQVDTEAFF. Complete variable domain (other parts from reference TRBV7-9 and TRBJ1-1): DTGVSQNPRHKITKRGQNVTFRCDPISEHNRLYWYRQTLGQGPEFLTYFQNEAQLEKSRLLSDRFSAERPKGSFSTLEIQRTEQGDSAMYLCASSFGQVDTEAFFGQGTRLTVV.